This T cell receptor (beta chain) stems from a study of T cell responses to AZD1222 COVID-19 vaccine. The sample holds one count of this clone. Its antigen is unknown. This CDR3 has 15 amino acids. CDR1 LGHNA and CDR2 YSLEER come from the germline V gene. V gave up 0 bases and J gave up 4 bases, with 12 bases separating them. Whole-study findings and limits: The repertoires were collected only after the peak T cell response. A reported finding is that nearly half of spike-specific TCRs target unmutated variant regions. Possibly, clonal diversity was underestimated; donors were largely white British and included more females. With two AZD1222 doses given, Spike-specific TCR breadth and depth both rose.

Assay: immunoSEQ multiplex PCR; the TCRdb copy retains only in-frame clones and omits some. This table holds 150,000 to 200,000 clones, about 90% found once. The origin of this receptor is an adult in good health. The chain has TRBV4-3 and TRBJ1-2; D is ambiguous. Source: peripheral blood, taken on day 0 of AZD1222 vaccination. Here the CDR3 DNA reads TGCGCCAGCAGCCAAGAACTTCAGCAGAGCTATGGCTACACCTTC. It specifies CASSQELQQSYGYTF.